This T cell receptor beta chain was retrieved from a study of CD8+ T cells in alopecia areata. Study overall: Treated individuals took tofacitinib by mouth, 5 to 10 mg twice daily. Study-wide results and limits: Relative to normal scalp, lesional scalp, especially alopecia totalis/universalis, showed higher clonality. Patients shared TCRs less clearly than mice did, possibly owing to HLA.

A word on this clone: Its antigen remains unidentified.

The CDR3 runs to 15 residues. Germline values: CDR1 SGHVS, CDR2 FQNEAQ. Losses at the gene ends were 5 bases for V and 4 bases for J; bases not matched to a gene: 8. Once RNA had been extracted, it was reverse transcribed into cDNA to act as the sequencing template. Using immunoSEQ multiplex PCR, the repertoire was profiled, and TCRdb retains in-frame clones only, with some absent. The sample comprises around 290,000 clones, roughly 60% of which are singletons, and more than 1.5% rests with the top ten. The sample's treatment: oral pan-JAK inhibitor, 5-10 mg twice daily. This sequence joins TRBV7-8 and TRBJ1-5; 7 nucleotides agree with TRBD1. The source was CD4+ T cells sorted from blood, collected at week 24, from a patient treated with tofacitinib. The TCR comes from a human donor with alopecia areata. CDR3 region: CASSRDRVGNQPQHF. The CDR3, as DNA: TGTGCCAGCAGCCGCGACAGGGTCGGAAATCAGCCCCAGCATTTT.